Below, 28 T cell receptor beta chains from the same sample are listed, as sequenced in a study of cytomegalovirus exposure and HLA in healthy donors. PCR used 60 Vbeta primers and 13 Jbeta primers. Clones were read by immunoSEQ multiplex PCR, and TCRdb kept only the in-frame ones, dropping some. The table lists 170,000 or so clones, roughly 87% of them singletons, with 1.5% to 2% in the top ten. Sequencing used PBMCs. All receptors come from a man aged 50-60 years in good health and CMV-seronegative.

J is TRBJ2-5 and V is TRBV2; 15 nucleotides agree with TRBD2. V trimming: 7 bases; J trimming: 1 base; junction bases outside the gene matches: 4. Germline V gene lookup returns CDR1 SNHLY and CDR2 FYNNEI. CDR3 size: 16 residues. In nucleotides, the CDR3 is TGTGCCAGCACCGGGACTAGCGGGAGGCTCCAAGAGACCCAGTACTTC. It yields the protein CASTGTSGRLQETQYF.

The rearrangement links TRBV7-9 to TRBJ2-3; 9 bases are shared with TRBD1. The V gene's germline CDR1 is SEHNR and CDR2 FQNEAQ (reference sequence). Trimming took 3 bases from V and 7 from J; bases not matched to a gene: 5. CDR3 length equals 14 residues. CDR3 nucleotide sequence: TGTGCCAGCAGCTTGGGACAGGGTACTTATACGCAGTATTTT. Translated, it gives CASSLGQGTYTQYF.

The chain carries TRBV11-2 and TRBJ2-7; 8 bases are shared with TRBD2. The CDR3 is 14 amino acids. V shed 8 bases and J 2 bases; nucleotides not matched to a gene: 8. Germline V lookup: CDR1 SGHAT, CDR2 FQNNGV. This CDR3 reads CASRPGGGPYEQYF. Here the CDR3 DNA reads TGTGCCAGCCGCCCGGGGGGGGGACCCTACGAGCAGTACTTC.

The CDR3 nucleotides read TGTGCCAGCAGTGAACAGGGGGAGACGGGGACCGGGGAGCTGTTTTTT. The encoded protein is CASSEQGETGTGELFF. The chain is built from TRBV28 and TRBJ2-2; 8 bases are a match to TRBD1. Per the germline V gene, CDR1 is MDHEN and CDR2 is SYDVKM. V trimming: 5 bases; J trimming: 5 bases; junction bases outside the gene matches: 10. The CDR3 consists of 16 residues.

The V gene is TRBV6-1, the J gene TRBJ2-3; the D gene is possibly TRBD2 (5 bases). V was shortened by 6 bases and J by 6 bases, with 19 bases between the two germline ends. CDR1 is MNHNS and CDR2 is SASEGT in the germline V gene. The CDR3 runs 15 residues. CDR3 loop: CASRETGQRQDTQYF. CDR3 in DNA: TGTGCCAGCAGAGAGACCGGGCAGCGGCAGGATACGCAGTATTTT.

The rearrangement uses TRBV11-2 and TRBJ2-7, with unresolved D. Germline CDR1 and CDR2: SGHAT and FQNNGV. Deletions cut 1 base from V and 6 bases from J, with 16 bases between. CDR3 length: 15 amino acids. The CDR3 DNA reads TGTGCCAGCAGCTTAGGTGACTTCTCCCCTCTCGAGCAGTACTTC. This translates into CASSLGDFSPLEQYF.

The rearrangement joins TRBV18 to TRBJ2-7; 7 bases map to TRBD1. This CDR3 spans 14 amino acids. Losses at the gene ends were 2 bases for V and 3 bases for J; bases not matched to a gene: 4. CDR1 KGHSH and CDR2 LQKENI come from the germline V gene. The CDR3 bases are TGTGCCAGCTCACCAGGACAGGATGTCTACGAGCAGTACTTC. Translation gives CASSPGQDVYEQYF.

The genes are TRBV18 and TRBJ1-2; D is unclear. The CDR3 runs to 13 residues. The V end lost 2 bases, the J end lost 3 bases, and 7 bases lay between the germline ends. Germline CDR1 is KGHSH and CDR2 is LQKENI. The chain's CDR3 is CASSPNSDYGYTF. Written as DNA, the CDR3 is TGTGCCAGCTCACCAAACAGTGACTATGGCTACACCTTC.

The J gene is TRBJ2-7, the V gene TRBV7-9; D may be TRBD2 (5 bases). Germline CDR1 reads SEHNR; CDR2 reads FQNEAQ (reference sequence). Trimming cost V 5 bases and J 6 bases, with 20 bases left between them. The CDR3 sequence is 15 residues long. Here the CDR3 reads CASSLDGVVLREQYF. The CDR3 DNA sequence: TGTGCCAGCAGCCTGGACGGGGTAGTCCTACGCGAGCAGTACTTC.

The J gene is TRBJ2-3, the V gene TRBV5-4; D gene unclear. The germline V and J ends were trimmed by 1 base and 4 bases, with 13 bases remaining between them. Germline V gives CDR1 SGHNT, CDR2 YYREEE (reference sequence). The CDR3 covers 15 residues. The DNA for the CDR3 is TGTGCCAGCAGCTTGTTATTAGGAGTGTCAGATACGCAGTATTTT. Its protein product is CASSLLLGVSDTQYF.

The chain couples TRBV28 to TRBJ2-7; 7 nucleotides line up with TRBD1. From germline, CDR1 is MDHEN and CDR2 SYDVKM. V lost 8 bases and J lost 3; bases outside the gene matches: 7. The CDR3 is made up of 13 amino acids. The CDR3 spells CASHTGALYEQYF. The CDR3 DNA sequence: TGTGCCAGCCATACAGGGGCCCTCTACGAGCAGTACTTC.

The chain carries TRBV27 and TRBJ2-7; D is perhaps TRBD2 (5 bases). CDR1 MNHEY and CDR2 SMNVEV come from the germline V gene (reference sequence). The CDR3 runs 15 residues. V lost 3 bases and J lost 1, with 13 bases in between. CDR3 amino acids: CASSFGWERSYEQYF. The CDR3 DNA reads TGTGCCAGCAGTTTTGGGTGGGAGCGATCCTACGAGCAGTACTTC.

CDR3 region: CASRGTGLSTDTQYF. CDR3 DNA: TGTGCCAGCAGGGGGACAGGGTTGAGCACAGATACGCAGTATTTT. The chain is built from TRBV28 and TRBJ2-3, with 9 bases fitting TRBD1. Germline V CDR1 and CDR2: MDHEN, SYDVKM. This CDR3 region has 15 residues. V trimming: 6 bases; J trimming: 0 bases; junction bases outside the gene matches: 4.

This chain connects TRBV5-1 to TRBJ2-7; 9 positions agree with TRBD1. The CDR3 totals 16 residues. In germline, CDR1 is SGHRS, CDR2 YFSETQ. V shed 4 bases and J 3 bases; nucleotides not matched to a gene: 11. CDR3: CASSLNTGGAVYEQYF. The CDR3 DNA sequence: TGCGCCAGCAGCCTGAATACAGGGGGCGCCGTCTACGAGCAGTACTTC.

The CDR3 reads CASSVGAGATYNEQFF. The CDR3 nucleotides are TGTGCCAGCAGCGTAGGGGCGGGAGCCACCTACAATGAGCAGTTCTTC. The V gene is TRBV9, the J gene TRBJ2-1; TRBD2 matches at 7 bases. With 0 bases clipped from V and 2 bases from J, the junction kept 5 bases outside the gene matches. Germline lookup yields CDR1 SGDLS and CDR2 YYNGEE. The CDR3 consists of 16 residues.

V usage is TRBV7-2 and J usage is TRBJ1-1; the D gene is possibly TRBD1 (6 bases). The CDR3 totals 14 residues. The germline gives CDR1 SGHTA, CDR2 FQGNSA. Trimming took off 6 bases at V and 1 base at J, with 12 bases between the two ends. Here the CDR3 DNA reads TGTGCCAGCAGTTTGGGACAACCGAACACTGAAGCTTTCTTT. The encoded protein is CASSLGQPNTEAFF. The variable domain in full, completed from reference TRBV7-2 and TRBJ1-1, reads GAGVSQSPSNKVTEKGKDVELRCDPISGHTALYWYRQSLGQGLEFLIYFQGNSAPDKSGLPSDRFSAERTGGSVSTLTIQRTQQEDSAVYLCASSLGQPNTEAFFGQGTRLTVV.

The count of this clone is one. The DNA for the CDR3 is TGTGCCAGCAGCCACATCATAGCGGGAGGGCCCGGTAGTTTGTTGGCAGATACGCAGTATTTT. Residues: CASSHIIAGGPGSLLADTQYF. The V gene is TRBV4-2, the J gene TRBJ2-3; 11 bases map to TRBD2. With V trimmed by 3 bases and J by 4 bases, 21 bases remained unmatched. Germline values: CDR1 LGHNA, CDR2 YNFKEQ. The CDR3 has 21 amino acids.

The chain recombines TRBV5-5 with TRBJ2-7; no firm D call. The V end lost 4 bases, the J end lost 3 bases, and 11 bases lay between the germline ends. Germline-derived CDR1 and CDR2 are SGHKS and YYEKEE (reference sequence). The CDR3 loop spans 13 amino acids. The DNA of the CDR3 is TGTGCCAGCAGCCCCGCGACGGGCTACGAGCAGTACTTC. Its protein product is CASSPATGYEQYF. Looking up the rest from reference TRBV5-5 and TRBJ2-7 gives the full variable domain: DAGVTQSPTHLIKTRGQQVTLRCSPISGHKSVSWYQQVLGQGPQFIFQYYEKEERGRGNFPDRFSARQFPNYSSELNVNALLLGDSALYLCASSPATGYEQYFGPGTRLTVT.

The J gene is TRBJ2-7, the V gene TRBV7-3; TRBD2 matches 14 bases. CDR3 length: 17 residues. J was trimmed by 0 bases and V by 3 bases; bases with no gene match: 4. Germline loops: CDR1 SGHTA, CDR2 FQGTGA. The CDR3 reads CASSFWGLAGVSYEQYF. DNA of the CDR3: TGTGCCAGCAGCTTCTGGGGACTAGCGGGGGTCTCCTACGAGCAGTACTTC.

V gene TRBV2 combines with J gene TRBJ1-5; D gene unclear. CDR3 length equals 14 residues. Trimming removed 6 bases at V and 6 bases at J, with 15 bases between. CDR1 is SNHLY and CDR2 is FYNNEI in the germline V gene. The CDR3 DNA sequence: TGTGCCAGCAGATCAGTGGGCGTATTTCAGCCCCAGCATTTT. Its protein product is CASRSVGVFQPQHF. Full variable domain (remainder filled in from reference TRBV2 and TRBJ1-5): EPEVTQTPSHQVTQMGQEVILRCVPISNHLYFYWYRQILGQKVEFLVSFYNNEISEKSEIFDDQFSVERPDGSNFTLKIRSTKLEDSAMYFCASRSVGVFQPQHFGDGTRLSIL.

The chain combines TRBV6-1 with TRBJ2-1; 8 nucleotides agree with TRBD1. The CDR3 has 15 residues. Germline values: CDR1 MNHNS, CDR2 SASEGT. V gave up 6 bases and J gave up 1 base; unmatched junction bases: 5. CDR3 coding DNA: TGTGCCAGCAGCTCCGGGACAGGATCCTACAATGAGCAGTTCTTC. Its translation is CASSSGTGSYNEQFF.

This clone has only one observation. The chain couples TRBV4-3 to TRBJ2-5; 13 nucleotides agree with TRBD2. This CDR3 contains 16 residues. CDR1 is LGHNA, CDR2 YSLEER, per germline. V lost 3 bases and J lost 5; bases outside the gene matches: 6. The CDR3 DNA reads TGCGCCAGCAGCCAGGAACTAGCGGGAGGGCGGGAGACCCAGTACTTC. As protein: CASSQELAGGRETQYF.

There are a few counts of this clone. The V gene is TRBV29-1, the J gene TRBJ1-1; maybe TRBD1 (6 bases). Germline V gene data show CDR1 as SQVTM and CDR2 as ANQGSEA. This CDR3 is 11 amino acids long. Trimming left V 8 bases short and J 8 bases short, with 15 bases between. The CDR3 is CSTNRATEAFF. CDR3 DNA: TGCAGCACCAACAGGGCCACAGAAGCTTTCTTT.

The chain recombines TRBV13 with TRBJ2-3; 12 positions agree with TRBD2. From germline, CDR1 is PRHDT and CDR2 FYEKMQ (reference sequence). The CDR3 sequence is 20 residues long. V lost 2 bases to trimming and J lost 2 bases; unmatched junction nucleotides: 14. The CDR3 loop is CASSLSLAGGRNRVTDTQYF. CDR3 nucleotide sequence: TGTGCCAGCAGCTTAAGCCTAGCGGGGGGGCGGAATCGGGTCACAGATACGCAGTATTTT.

The chain uses TRBV5-1 and TRBJ1-1; possible D gene TRBD1, 5 bases. Looked up from germline, CDR1 is SGHRS and CDR2 is YFSETQ. Trimming took off 0 bases at V and 1 base at J, with 7 bases between the two ends. This CDR3 comprises 14 residues. The CDR3 loop is CASSLGGTNTEAFF. As DNA, the CDR3 is TGCGCCAGCAGCTTGGGGGGCACGAACACTGAAGCTTTCTTT.

The chain combines TRBV2 with TRBJ2-5; possibly TRBD1 for D (6 bases). CDR1 and CDR2 (germline): SNHLY, FYNNEI. The CDR3 is 15 residues long. With 4 bases removed from V and 5 bases from J, the gap between germline ends came to 17 bases. The CDR3, as DNA: TGTGCCAGCAGTGGGACAGTAAGCGAAAGGGAGACCCAGTACTTC. Its translation is CASSGTVSERETQYF. Full variable domain (remainder filled in from reference TRBV2 and TRBJ2-5): EPEVTQTPSHQVTQMGQEVILRCVPISNHLYFYWYRQILGQKVEFLVSFYNNEISEKSEIFDDQFSVERPDGSNFTLKIRSTKLEDSAMYFCASSGTVSERETQYFGPGTRLLVL.

The V call is TRBV11-2, the J call TRBJ2-1, with TRBD1 as a possible D gene (5 bases). This CDR3 is 13 amino acids long. CDR1 and CDR2 (germline): SGHAT, FQNNGV. V lost 1 base and J 9 bases, leaving 10 bases between the germline ends. The CDR3 protein is CASSLGGAFEQFF. CDR3 nucleotides: TGTGCCAGCAGCTTAGGGGGCGCATTTGAGCAGTTCTTC.

V and J are TRBV7-8 and TRBJ2-1, with 11 nucleotides matching TRBD2. Germline lookup yields CDR1 SGHVS and CDR2 FQNEAQ. CDR3 length: 17 residues. With V trimmed by 1 base and J by 7 bases, 9 bases remained unmatched. CDR3 sequence reads: CASSLGSRASGRNEQFF. The CDR3 nucleotides read TGTGCCAGCAGCTTAGGAAGTCGGGCTAGCGGGAGGAATGAGCAGTTCTTC.